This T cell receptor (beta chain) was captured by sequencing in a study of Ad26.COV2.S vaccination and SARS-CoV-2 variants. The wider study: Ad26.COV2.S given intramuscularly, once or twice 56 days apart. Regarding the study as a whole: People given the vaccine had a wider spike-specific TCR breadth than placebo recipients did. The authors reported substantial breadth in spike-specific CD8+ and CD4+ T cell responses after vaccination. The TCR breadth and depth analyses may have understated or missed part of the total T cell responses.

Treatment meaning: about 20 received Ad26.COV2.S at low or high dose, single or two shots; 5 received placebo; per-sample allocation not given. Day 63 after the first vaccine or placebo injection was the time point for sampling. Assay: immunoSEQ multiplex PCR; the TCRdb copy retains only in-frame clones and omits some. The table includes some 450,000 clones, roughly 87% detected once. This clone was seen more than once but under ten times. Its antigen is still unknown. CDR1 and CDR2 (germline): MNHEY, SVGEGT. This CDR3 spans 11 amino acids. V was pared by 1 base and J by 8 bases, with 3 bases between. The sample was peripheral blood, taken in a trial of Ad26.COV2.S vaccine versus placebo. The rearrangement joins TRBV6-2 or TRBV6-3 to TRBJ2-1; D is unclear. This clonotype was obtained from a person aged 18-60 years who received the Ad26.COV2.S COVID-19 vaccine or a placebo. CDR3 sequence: CASSYWDEQFF. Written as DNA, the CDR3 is TGTGCCAGCAGTTACTGGGATGAGCAGTTCTTC.